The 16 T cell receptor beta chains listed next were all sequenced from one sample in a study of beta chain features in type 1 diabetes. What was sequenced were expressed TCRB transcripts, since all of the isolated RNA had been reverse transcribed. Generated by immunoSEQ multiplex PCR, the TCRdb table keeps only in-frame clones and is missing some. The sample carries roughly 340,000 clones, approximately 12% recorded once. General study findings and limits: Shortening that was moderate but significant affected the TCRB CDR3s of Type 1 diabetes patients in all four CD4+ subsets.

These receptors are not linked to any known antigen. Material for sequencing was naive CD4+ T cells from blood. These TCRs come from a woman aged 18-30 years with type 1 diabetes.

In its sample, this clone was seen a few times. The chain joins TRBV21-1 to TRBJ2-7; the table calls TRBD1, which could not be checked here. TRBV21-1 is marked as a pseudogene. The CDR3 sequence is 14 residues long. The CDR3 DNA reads TGTGCCAGCAACCTCTCCAGGGCCGCCTACGAGCAGTACGTC. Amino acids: CASNLSRAAYEQYV.

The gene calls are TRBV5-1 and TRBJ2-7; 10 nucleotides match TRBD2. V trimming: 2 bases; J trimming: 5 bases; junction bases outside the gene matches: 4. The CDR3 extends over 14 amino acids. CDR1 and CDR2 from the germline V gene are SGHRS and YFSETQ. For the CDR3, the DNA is TGCGCCAGCAGCTTCCTAGCGGGAGAAAACGAGCAGTACTTC. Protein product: CASSFLAGENEQYF.

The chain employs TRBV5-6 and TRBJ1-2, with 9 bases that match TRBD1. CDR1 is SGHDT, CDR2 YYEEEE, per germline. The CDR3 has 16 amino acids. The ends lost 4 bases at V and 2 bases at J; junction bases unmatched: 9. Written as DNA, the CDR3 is TGTGCCAGCAGCCCCGGGACAGGGAGTTCGAACTATGGCTACACCTTC. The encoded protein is CASSPGTGSSNYGYTF.

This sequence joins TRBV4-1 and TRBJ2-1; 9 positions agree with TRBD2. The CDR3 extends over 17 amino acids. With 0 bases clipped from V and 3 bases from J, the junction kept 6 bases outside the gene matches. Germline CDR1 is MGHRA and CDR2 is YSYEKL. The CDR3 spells CASSQDQSGRFYNEQFF. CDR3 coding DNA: TGCGCCAGCAGCCAAGATCAGAGCGGGAGGTTCTACAATGAGCAGTTCTTC.

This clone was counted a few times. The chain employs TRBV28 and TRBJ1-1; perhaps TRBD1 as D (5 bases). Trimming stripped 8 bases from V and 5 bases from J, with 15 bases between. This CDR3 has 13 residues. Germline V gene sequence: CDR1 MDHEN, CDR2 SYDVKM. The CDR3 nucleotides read TGTGCCAGCTTGCGGGGGGTGAGGACTGAAGCTTTCTTT. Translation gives CASLRGVRTEAFF.

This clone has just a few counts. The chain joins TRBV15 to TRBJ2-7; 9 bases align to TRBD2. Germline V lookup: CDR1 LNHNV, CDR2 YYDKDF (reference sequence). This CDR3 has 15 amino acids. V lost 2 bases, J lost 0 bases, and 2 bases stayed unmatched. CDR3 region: CATSRLAGTSYEQYF. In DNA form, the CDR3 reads TGTGCCACCAGCAGACTAGCGGGAACCTCCTACGAGCAGTACTTC.

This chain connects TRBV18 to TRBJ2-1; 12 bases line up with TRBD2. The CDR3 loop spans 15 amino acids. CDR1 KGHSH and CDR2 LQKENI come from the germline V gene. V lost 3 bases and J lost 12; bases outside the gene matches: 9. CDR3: CASSPDLAGGLGQFF. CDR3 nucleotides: TGTGCCAGCTCACCGGACCTAGCGGGAGGGCTAGGGCAGTTCTTC.

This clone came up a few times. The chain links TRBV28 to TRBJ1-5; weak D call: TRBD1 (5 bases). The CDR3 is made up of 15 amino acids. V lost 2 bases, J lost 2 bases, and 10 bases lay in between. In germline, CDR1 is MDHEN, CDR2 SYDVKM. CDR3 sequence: CASSLRGGGNQPQHF. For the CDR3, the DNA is TGTGCCAGCAGTTTAAGGGGAGGGGGCAATCAGCCCCAGCATTTT. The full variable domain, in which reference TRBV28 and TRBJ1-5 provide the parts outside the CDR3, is DVKVTQSSRYLVKRTGEKVFLECVQDMDHENMFWYRQDPGLGLRLIYFSYDVKMKEKGDIPEGYSVSREKKERFSLILESASTNQTSMYLCASSLRGGGNQPQHFGDGTRLSIL.

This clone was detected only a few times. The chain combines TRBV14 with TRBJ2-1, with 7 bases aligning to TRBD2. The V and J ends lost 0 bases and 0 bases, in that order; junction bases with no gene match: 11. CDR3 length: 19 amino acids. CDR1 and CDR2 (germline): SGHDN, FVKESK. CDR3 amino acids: CASSQERAGPYPSYNEQFF. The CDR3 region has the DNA TGTGCCAGCAGCCAAGAGCGAGCGGGGCCCTACCCCTCCTACAATGAGCAGTTCTTC.

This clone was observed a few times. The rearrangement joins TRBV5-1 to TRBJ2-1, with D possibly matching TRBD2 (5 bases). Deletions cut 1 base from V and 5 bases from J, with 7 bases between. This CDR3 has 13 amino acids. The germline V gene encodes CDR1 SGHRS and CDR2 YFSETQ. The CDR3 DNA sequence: TGCGCCAGCAGCTTGTTACTAGACAATGAGCAGTTCTTC. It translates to CASSLLLDNEQFF.

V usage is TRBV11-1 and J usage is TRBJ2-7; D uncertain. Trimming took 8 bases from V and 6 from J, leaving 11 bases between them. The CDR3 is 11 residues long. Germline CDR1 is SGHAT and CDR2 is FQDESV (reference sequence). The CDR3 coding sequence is TGTGCCAGCCGTGGCGGCGGCGAGCAGTACTTC. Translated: CASRGGGEQYF.

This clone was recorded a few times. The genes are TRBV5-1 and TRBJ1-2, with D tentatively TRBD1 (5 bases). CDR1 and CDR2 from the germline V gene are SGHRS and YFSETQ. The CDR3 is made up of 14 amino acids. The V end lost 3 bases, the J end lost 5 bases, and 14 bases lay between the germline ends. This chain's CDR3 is CASSWDSGGYGYTF. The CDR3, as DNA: TGCGCCAGCAGCTGGGATTCCGGGGGGTATGGCTACACCTTC.

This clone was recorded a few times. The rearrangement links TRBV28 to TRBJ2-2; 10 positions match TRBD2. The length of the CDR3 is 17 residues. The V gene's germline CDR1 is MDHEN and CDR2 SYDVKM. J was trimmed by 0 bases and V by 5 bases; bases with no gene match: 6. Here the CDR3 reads CASSPSSGSSNTGELFF. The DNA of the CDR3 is TGTGCCAGCAGTCCCTCTAGCGGGAGTTCGAACACCGGGGAGCTGTTTTTT.

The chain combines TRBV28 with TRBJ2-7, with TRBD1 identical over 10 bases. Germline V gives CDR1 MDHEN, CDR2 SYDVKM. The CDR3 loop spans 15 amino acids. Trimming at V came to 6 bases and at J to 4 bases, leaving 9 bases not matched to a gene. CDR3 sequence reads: CASRGPGTGEYEQYF. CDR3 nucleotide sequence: TGTGCCAGCAGGGGTCCCGGGACAGGGGAATACGAGCAGTACTTC.

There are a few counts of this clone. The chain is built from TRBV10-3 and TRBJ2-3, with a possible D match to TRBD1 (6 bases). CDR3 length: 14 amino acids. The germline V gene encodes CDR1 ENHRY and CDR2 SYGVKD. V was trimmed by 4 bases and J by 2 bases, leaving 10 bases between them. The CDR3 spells CAISGRGFTDTQYF. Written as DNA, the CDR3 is TGTGCCATCAGTGGCAGGGGATTCACAGATACGCAGTATTTT.

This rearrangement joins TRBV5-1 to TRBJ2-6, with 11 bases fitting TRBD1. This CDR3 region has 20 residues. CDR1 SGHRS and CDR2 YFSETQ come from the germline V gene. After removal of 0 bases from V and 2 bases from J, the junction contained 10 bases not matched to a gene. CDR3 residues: CASSLVGQGAFGAGANVLTF. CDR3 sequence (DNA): TGCGCCAGCAGCTTGGTTGGACAGGGGGCTTTCGGGGCTGGGGCCAACGTCCTGACTTTC.